Listed below are T cell receptor beta chains from one sample, sequenced in a study of blood T cell repertoires in COVID-19. TCRdb keeps only in-frame clones here, not all; method: immunoSEQ multiplex PCR. The sample records roughly 97,000 clones, 82% being singletons. Specimen: peripheral blood. Receptors originate from a man in his 60s with acute or convalescent COVID-19. Both conserved end residues are part of each CDR3. A D gene is named only where the DNA matches it firmly. The listing skips clone size in some rows; elsewhere it reads once, few, many or a size class.

V gene	D gene	clone size	J gene	CDR3 protein	CDR3 DNA
TRBV7-2	TRBD1	few	TRBJ1-2	CASSTDRFDGYTF	TGTGCCAGCAGCACGGACAGGTTTGATGGCTACACCTTC
TRBV28	TRBD2	-	TRBJ2-3	CASKAGGPTDTQYF	TGTGCCAGCAAAGCGGGGGGGCCCACAGATACGCAGTATTTT
TRBV29-1	-	-	TRBJ1-2	CSALEARHGYTF	TGCAGCGCCCTAGAGGCCCGCCATGGCTACACCTTC
TRBV5-8	TRBD2	few	TRBJ2-3	CASSSGLAGADF	TGTGCCAGCAGCTCTGGACTAGCGGGTGCGGATTTT
TRBV6-6	TRBD1	-	TRBJ1-2	CASSLGVRGLGYTF	TGTGCCAGCAGTTTGGGGGTAAGGGGGCTAGGCTACACCTTC
TRBV2	-	-	TRBJ1-2	CASSRRAYGYTF	TGTGCCAGCAGCCGTAGAGCGTATGGCTACACCTTC
TRBV14	TRBD2	-	TRBJ2-2	CASSQTTSGRIENTGELFF	TGTGCCAGCAGCCAAACGACTAGCGGGCGAATTGAGAACACCGGGGAGCTGTTTTTT
TRBV4-1	-	-	TRBJ2-4	CASSLPPPRSLKNIQYF	TGCGCCAGCAGCCTCCCCCCGCCACGGTCCCTCAAAAACATTCAGTACTTC
TRBV7-2	-	-	TRBJ2-7	CASSYTDSSYEQYF	TGTGCCAGCAGCTATACGGACAGTTCCTACGAGCAGTACTTC
TRBV5-1	-	-	TRBJ1-1	CASGLGGRTEAFF	TGCGCCAGCGGCCTCGGGGGACGAACTGAAGCTTTCTTT
TRBV30	-	-	TRBJ1-3	CACRDSGNTIYF	TGTGCCTGTCGCGACTCTGGAAACACCATATATTTT
TRBV7-8	TRBD1	-	TRBJ2-1	CASSPPIRTGGYNEQFF	TGTGCCAGCAGTCCACCCATCCGGACAGGGGGCTACAATGAGCAGTTCTTC
TRBV18	TRBD1	-	TRBJ1-1	CASSFLGGADTEAFF	TGTGCCAGCTCATTCCTAGGGGGCGCGGACACTGAAGCTTTCTTT
TRBV11-3	TRBD1	-	TRBJ2-7	CASSLGQGNYEQYF	TGTGCCAGCAGCTTAGGACAGGGGAACTACGAGCAGTACTTC
TRBV9	-	once	TRBJ1-5	CASSPNVGVAQPQHF	TGTGCCAGCAGCCCCAATGTCGGGGTCGCTCAGCCCCAGCATTTT
TRBV27	-	-	TRBJ1-5	CASSVTYNQPQHF	TGTGCCAGCAGTGTCACCTACAATCAGCCCCAGCATTTT
TRBV5-1	TRBD1	-	TRBJ2-5	CASSPPGQVQETQYF	TGCGCCAGCAGCCCACCGGGACAGGTTCAAGAGACCCAGTACTTC
TRBV15	-	once	TRBJ1-1	CATSPISGRGGGSNTEAFF	TGTGCCACCAGCCCCATTTCGGGCAGGGGAGGGGGTTCGAACACTGAAGCTTTCTTT
TRBV5-1	-	-	TRBJ2-5	CASSPMGSRETQYF	TGCGCCAGCAGCCCGATGGGTTCCAGGGAGACCCAGTACTTC
TRBV2	-	-	TRBJ2-7	CASSELEGGAYEQYF	TGTGCCAGCAGTGAATTGGAAGGGGGGGCCTACGAGCAGTACTTC
TRBV2	TRBD1	-	TRBJ1-1	CASIRQGGNTEAFF	TGTGCCAGCATCAGACAGGGGGGAAACACTGAAGCTTTCTTT
TRBV12-5	-	-	TRBJ2-5	CASGLGGGAAETQYF	TGTGCTAGTGGTTTGGGGGGCGGGGCAGCCGAGACCCAGTACTTC
TRBV5-1	-	-	TRBJ2-3	CASSLPADTQYF	TGCGCCAGCAGCTTGCCCGCAGATACGCAGTATTTT
TRBV21-1	-	once	TRBJ2-2	CASSLYDRENTGELFF	TGTGCCAGCAGCTTATACGACAGGGAGAACACCGGGGAGCTGTTTTTT
TRBV7-9	-	-	TRBJ2-7	CASSLPQDYEQYF	TGTGCCAGCAGCTTACCCCAGGACTACGAGCAGTACTTC
TRBV19	-	-	TRBJ2-3	CASSITSFSSTDTQYF	TGTGCCAGTAGTATAACTAGCTTTTCTAGCACAGATACGCAGTATTTT
TRBV19	-	-	TRBJ2-6	CASSILSGSSGANVLTF	TGTGCCAGTAGTATTCTTTCGGGAAGCTCTGGGGCCAACGTCCTGACTTTC
TRBV6-6	-	-	TRBJ2-5	CASSYGGVQETQYF	TGTGCCAGCAGTTACGGCGGGGTACAAGAGACCCAGTACTTC